A single T cell receptor beta chain is shown here with its context. The target antigen is unknown. This record comes from a study of cytomegalovirus exposure and HLA in healthy donors. About the study: Unique TCRs from HLA-typed donors, 65 million to 85 million of them, were held in an early data release.

Trimming took 6 bases from V and 5 from J, leaving 10 bases between them. Germline V lookup: CDR1 MNHEY, CDR2 SVGAGI. CDR3 size: 12 residues. PCR was performed using 60 Vbeta and 13 Jbeta primers. The method was immunoSEQ multiplex PCR; TCRdb's version includes in-frame clones alone and lacks a portion of them. The data contain about 140,000 clones, about 82% of them seen just once; the ten biggest clones take up approximately 4.3%. General study findings and limits: CMV serostatus was the only recorded immune exposure for donors. In a later analysis, HLA-associated TCR beta chains were more clonally expanded than equally common others.

The chain combines TRBV6-5 with TRBJ1-1; D possibly corresponds to TRBD1 (6 bases). This clonotype was obtained from a man aged 30 to 39 in good health. Sequencing was done on a sample of PBMCs. For the CDR3, the DNA is TGTGCCAGCAGAGCTACAGGGACTGAAGCTTTCTTT. Translated, it gives CASRATGTEAFF.